Listed below are T cell receptor beta chains from one sample, sequenced in a study of blood T cell repertoires in COVID-19. The protocol was immunoSEQ multiplex PCR, while the TCRdb copy is restricted to in-frame clones and leaves out a portion. The top ten hold roughly a tenth of the sample, which has some 260,000 clones, roughly 88% seen once. The sample consisted of peripheral blood. These receptors were collected from a woman aged 70-85 years with COVID-19, enrolled during active disease. Each CDR3 is given with its conserved first and last residue. D genes are given only for firm matches. Some rows mark clone size as missing; the rest say once, few, many or name a class of expanded clone.

V: TRBV19
length: 14
D: .
J: TRBJ1-4
size: .
CDR3: CASSMRLEWEKLFF
DNA: TGTGCCAGTAGTATGAGGTTGGAGTGGGAAAAACTGTTTTTT

V: TRBV28
length: 13
D: TRBD1
J: TRBJ1-2
size: once
CDR3: CASSGGQSYGYTF
DNA: TGTGCCAGCAGTGGGGGACAGTCCTATGGCTACACCTTC

V: TRBV19
length: 17
D: TRBD1
J: TRBJ1-5
size: .
CDR3: CASSRQGLEGSYQPQHF
DNA: TGTGCCAGTAGTAGACAGGGTTTAGAGGGTAGTTACCAGCCCCAGCATTTT

V: TRBV5-1
length: 17
D: .
J: TRBJ2-7
size: .
CDR3: CASTPFGASASSYEQYF
DNA: TGCGCCAGCACCCCGTTTGGGGCTAGCGCAAGCTCCTACGAGCAGTACTTC

V: TRBV3-1/TRBV3-2
length: 16
D: TRBD1
J: TRBJ1-3
size: .
CDR3: CASSDWTGQGRNTIYF
DNA: TGTGCCAGCAGCGATTGGACGGGACAGGGCAGAAACACCATATATTTT

V: TRBV5-1
length: 16
D: TRBD2
J: TRBJ2-3
size: .
CDR3: CASSSRSGSRTDTQYF
DNA: TGCGCCAGCAGCTCCCGTAGCGGGAGTAGGACAGATACGCAGTATTTT

V: TRBV5-1
length: 14
D: .
J: TRBJ2-5
size: .
CDR3: CASSLRDSQETQYF
DNA: TGCGCCAGCAGCCTGCGGGACAGCCAAGAGACCCAGTACTTC

V: TRBV7-9
length: 15
D: TRBD1
J: TRBJ2-1
size: few
CDR3: CASSRSDRGRNEQFF
DNA: TGTGCCAGCAGCCGGTCGGACAGGGGGCGGAATGAGCAGTTCTTC

V: TRBV5-1
length: 14
D: TRBD1
J: TRBJ1-1
size: few
CDR3: CASSRGQGNTEAFF
DNA: TGCGCCAGCAGCAGGGGACAGGGAAACACTGAAGCTTTCTTT

V: TRBV28
length: 16
D: .
J: TRBJ1-4
size: .
CDR3: CASRHDSGATNEKLFF
DNA: TGTGCCAGCAGACACGACTCAGGGGCAACTAATGAAAAACTGTTTTTT

V: TRBV12-3/TRBV12-4
length: 13
D: .
J: TRBJ1-1
size: .
CDR3: CASRQDAEVEAFF
DNA: TGTGCCAGCAGGCAGGACGCGGAGGTCGAAGCTTTCTTT

V: TRBV9
length: 15
D: .
J: TRBJ2-5
size: .
CDR3: CASSVSVGGQETQYF
DNA: TGTGCCAGCAGCGTATCGGTCGGCGGGCAAGAGACCCAGTACTTC

V: TRBV28
length: 13
D: .
J: TRBJ2-7
size: .
CDR3: CASSLGGSYEQYF
DNA: TGTGCCAGCAGTTTAGGGGGGTCCTACGAGCAGTACTTC

V: TRBV28
length: 14
D: .
J: TRBJ1-2
size: .
CDR3: CASSLWQSNYGYTF
DNA: TGTGCCAGCAGTTTATGGCAGTCTAACTATGGCTACACCTTC

V: TRBV11-1
length: 14
D: .
J: TRBJ2-3
size: .
CDR3: CASSSRTGTDTQYF
DNA: TGTGCCAGCAGCTCTCGGACAGGCACAGATACGCAGTATTTT

V: TRBV24-1
length: 14
D: .
J: TRBJ2-1
size: .
CDR3: CATSDPGVYNEQFF
DNA: TGTGCCACCAGTGACCCAGGGGTCTACAATGAGCAGTTCTTC

V: TRBV21-1
length: 18
D: .
J: TRBJ1-1
size: .
CDR3: CASSKGPSQRARKPEAFF
DNA: TGTGCCAGCAGCAAAGGCCCTTCACAGAGGGCCCGGAAGCCTGAAGCTTTCTTT

V: TRBV4-2
length: 13
D: .
J: TRBJ2-7
size: .
CDR3: CASSQNYRDEQYF
DNA: TGTGCCAGCAGCCAAAACTACAGGGACGAGCAGTACTTC

V: TRBV11-2
length: 14
D: .
J: TRBJ2-1
size: .
CDR3: CASSLGVGGNEQFF
DNA: TGTGCCAGCAGCTTAGGAGTAGGGGGCAATGAGCAGTTCTTC

V: TRBV7-3
length: 13
D: .
J: TRBJ1-5
size: .
CDR3: CASSLTRNQPQHF
DNA: TGTGCCAGCAGCTTAACGCGGAATCAGCCCCAGCATTTT

V: TRBV28
length: 17
D: TRBD1
J: TRBJ1-2
size: .
CDR3: CASSASEGAGPNYGYTF
DNA: TGTGCCAGCAGTGCATCTGAGGGGGCAGGGCCGAACTATGGCTACACCTTC

V: TRBV27
length: 15
D: TRBD1
J: TRBJ1-1
size: .
CDR3: CASSRDRDLNTEAFF
DNA: TGTGCCAGCAGCAGAGACAGGGACTTGAACACTGAAGCTTTCTTT

V: TRBV6-5
length: 14
D: .
J: TRBJ2-1
size: .
CDR3: CASRLLGHNNEQFF
DNA: TGTGCCAGCAGGCTCTTGGGACACAACAATGAGCAGTTCTTC

V: TRBV28
length: 14
D: TRBD1
J: TRBJ1-1
size: .
CDR3: CASSSGTANPEAFF
DNA: TGTGCCAGCAGTTCCGGGACAGCGAATCCTGAAGCTTTCTTT

V: TRBV5-1
length: 11
D: .
J: TRBJ2-7
size: .
CDR3: CASSLRREQYF
DNA: TGCGCCAGCAGCTTGCGGAGGGAGCAGTACTTC

V: TRBV2
length: 12
D: .
J: TRBJ1-5
size: .
CDR3: CASKRLGQPQHF
DNA: TGTGCCAGCAAAAGATTGGGCCAGCCCCAGCATTTT

V: TRBV3-1/TRBV3-2
length: 12
D: TRBD1
J: TRBJ1-1
size: .
CDR3: CASSHRPRGAFF
DNA: TGTGCCAGCAGCCATCGACCCAGGGGGGCTTTCTTT

V: TRBV18
length: 17
D: .
J: TRBJ2-4
size: .
CDR3: CASSPLGLGAAKNIQYF
DNA: TGTGCCAGCTCACCACTTGGGCTGGGCGCAGCCAAAAACATTCAGTACTTC